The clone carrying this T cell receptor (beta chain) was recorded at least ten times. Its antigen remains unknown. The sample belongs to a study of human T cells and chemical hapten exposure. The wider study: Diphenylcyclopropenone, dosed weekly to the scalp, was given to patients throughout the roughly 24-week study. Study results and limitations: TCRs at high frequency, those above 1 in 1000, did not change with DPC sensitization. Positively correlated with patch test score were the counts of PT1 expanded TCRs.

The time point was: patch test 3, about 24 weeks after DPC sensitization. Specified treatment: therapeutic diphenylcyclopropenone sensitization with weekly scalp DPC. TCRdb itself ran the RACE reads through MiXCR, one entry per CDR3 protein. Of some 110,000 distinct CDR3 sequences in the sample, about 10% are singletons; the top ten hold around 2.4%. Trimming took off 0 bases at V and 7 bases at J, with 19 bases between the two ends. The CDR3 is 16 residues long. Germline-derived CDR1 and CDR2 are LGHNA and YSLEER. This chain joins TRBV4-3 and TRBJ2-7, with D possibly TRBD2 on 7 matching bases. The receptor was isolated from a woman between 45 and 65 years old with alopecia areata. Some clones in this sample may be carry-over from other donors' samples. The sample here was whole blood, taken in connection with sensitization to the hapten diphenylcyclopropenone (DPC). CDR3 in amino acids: CASSQEPATGRGEQYF. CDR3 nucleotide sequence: TGCGCCAGCAGCCAAGAGCCAGCGACGGGGAGGGGGGAGCAGTACTTC.